This T cell receptor (beta chain) stems from a study of Graves' ophthalmopathy and Graves' hyperthyroidism. Background on the study: Blood was drawn at initial diagnosis, before any treatment.

Diagnosis was based on clinical symptoms, serum thyroxine, TRAb, thyroid ultrasound and orbital computed tomography. About 10 ml of fresh blood yielded the PBMCs by density gradient. The study's findings and limits: It was with 70.59% sensitivity and around 72% specificity that the model predicted ophthalmopathy progression.

The sample holds many counts of this clonotype. Its target is not known. RNA transcripts were the template, and TCR beta CDR3 regions were amplified from them. First-round RT-PCR used HTBI primers; second-round multiplex PCR followed. In TCRdb, the multiplex PCR reads were re-called with MiXCR into one record per CDR3 protein. The sample lists just over 600,000 distinct CDR3 sequences; about 20% were seen once. CDR1 SGHTA and CDR2 FQGNSA come from the germline V gene. The CDR3 loop spans 15 amino acids. Trimming pared 7 bases from V and 9 bases from J, leaving 24 bases between. The clonotype originates from a woman under 30 with stable Graves' hyperthyroidism. Some clones in this sample may be carry-over from other donors' samples. The sample was peripheral blood. The chain recombines TRBV7-2 with TRBJ1-1; no clear D. The CDR3 DNA is TGTGCCAGCACCTCACCGACACAGCACGGGTACAAAGCTTTCTTT. Its translation: CASTSPTQHGYKAFF.